This is a list of T cell receptor beta chains from one sample in a study of TIL therapy for anti-PD-1-resistant metastatic lung cancer. Method: immunoSEQ multiplex PCR; TCRdb's copy keeps in-frame clones and lacks some. Here the sample spans 35,000 or so clones, about 73% being singletons. Source: blood, taken at baseline. These receptors were obtained from a person aged 25-79 years with non-small cell lung cancer. Each CDR3 is given with its conserved first and last residue. A D gene is named only where the DNA matches it firmly. Clone size appears in some rows only: once, few, many, or a class for an expanded clone.

D gene	clone size	V gene	J gene	CDR3 length	CDR3 protein	CDR3 DNA
NA	NA	TRBV11-2	TRBJ2-4	18	CASSLKRTATLAKNIQYF	TGTGCCAGCAGCTTAAAACGGACAGCCACCTTAGCCAAAAACATTCAGTACTTC
TRBD1	few	TRBV6-6	TRBJ1-5	13	CASSPQGNQPQHF	TGTGCCAGCAGCCCACAGGGGAATCAGCCCCAGCATTTT
NA	NA	TRBV25-1	TRBJ2-5	11	CASSGGETQYF	TGTGCCAGCAGTGGGGGGGAGACCCAGTACTTC
NA	NA	TRBV14	TRBJ1-1	14	CASSHQGMNTEAFF	TGTGCCAGCAGCCACCAGGGGATGAACACTGAAGCTTTCTTT
NA	NA	TRBV5-1	TRBJ2-1	14	CASSLRAGRNEQFF	TGCGCCAGCAGCTTGAGGGCGGGACGAAATGAGCAGTTCTTC
TRBD2	NA	TRBV5-1	TRBJ2-3	15	CASSLGLAYSDTQYF	TGCGCCAGCAGCTTGGGACTAGCATATTCAGATACGCAGTATTTT
TRBD1	NA	TRBV7-9	TRBJ1-1	13	CASSVQGAGEAFF	TGTGCCAGCAGCGTTCAGGGGGCGGGTGAAGCTTTCTTT
NA	NA	TRBV7-2	TRBJ1-4	15	CASSLAYRSNEKLFF	TGTGCCAGCAGCTTAGCGTACAGGTCTAATGAAAAACTGTTTTTT
TRBD1	NA	TRBV28	TRBJ2-3	15	CASRTGTVGADTQYF	TGTGCCAGCCGGACCGGGACAGTAGGCGCAGATACGCAGTATTTT
TRBD2	once	TRBV4-1	TRBJ2-1	17	CASTPSGTSGAYNEQFF	TGCGCCAGCACCCCGTCCGGGACTAGCGGGGCCTACAATGAGCAGTTCTTC
NA	NA	TRBV6-6	TRBJ2-7	15	CASSPMAGDIRGQYF	TGTGCCAGCAGCCCGATGGCAGGGGACATCCGGGGGCAGTACTTC
NA	few	TRBV5-1	TRBJ1-1	12	CASSSQGTEAFF	TGCGCCAGCAGCAGTCAGGGCACTGAAGCTTTCTTT
NA	NA	TRBV6-5	TRBJ2-7	14	CASSLSAGVGEQYF	TGTGCCAGCAGTTTATCTGCAGGGGTGGGGGAGCAGTACTTC
NA	NA	TRBV15	TRBJ2-1	14	CATSRARDYNEQFF	TGTGCCACCAGCAGAGCGAGGGACTACAATGAGCAGTTCTTC
NA	NA	TRBV19	TRBJ2-7	16	CASSDQSRGAAYEQYF	TGTGCCAGTAGTGACCAGTCGCGCGGGGCCGCCTACGAGCAGTACTTC
TRBD1	NA	TRBV5-6	TRBJ1-6	16	CASSTRTGTVNSPLHF	TGTGCCAGCAGCACCCGGACAGGGACGGTCAATTCACCCCTCCACTTT
NA	few	TRBV5-6	TRBJ2-1	14	CASTWENVGYEQFF	TGTGCCAGCACCTGGGAAAATGTGGGATATGAGCAGTTCTTC
NA	NA	TRBV7-9	TRBJ2-6	18	CASSALLGGVSGANVLTF	TGTGCCAGCAGCGCCTTATTGGGGGGTGTCTCTGGGGCCAACGTCCTGACTTTC
TRBD2	once	TRBV5-5	TRBJ2-1	14	CASSLVGGDNEQFF	TGTGCCAGCAGCTTGGTTGGGGGGGACAATGAGCAGTTCTTC
TRBD2	NA	TRBV5-1	TRBJ2-4	13	CASSSLAENIQYF	TGCGCCAGCAGCTCGCTAGCGGAAAACATTCAGTACTTC
TRBD1	NA	TRBV2	TRBJ2-7	14	CASRAGTGTNRQYF	TGTGCCAGCAGGGCGGGGACAGGGACTAACCGGCAGTACTTC
NA	NA	TRBV7-3	TRBJ2-7	14	CASSPDGNTYEQYF	TGTGCCAGCAGCCCGGACGGGAACACCTACGAGCAGTACTTC
NA	NA	TRBV4-3	TRBJ2-1	12	CASSQETNEQFF	TGCGCCAGCAGCCAAGAAACCAATGAGCAGTTCTTC
TRBD2	NA	TRBV28	TRBJ2-1	15	CASSLTSGRAREQFF	TGTGCCAGCAGTCTCACTAGCGGGAGGGCCCGGGAGCAGTTCTTC
TRBD1	NA	TRBV30	TRBJ1-6	17	CAWTINRGTEYNSPLHF	TGTGCCTGGACCATTAATAGGGGGACAGAATATAATTCACCCCTCCACTTT
NA	NA	TRBV6-1	TRBJ1-5	18	CASSEAGVPRGGSQPQHF	TGTGCCAGCAGTGAAGCGGGCGTACCAAGGGGAGGTAGCCAGCCCCAGCATTTT
TRBD1	few	TRBV12-5	TRBJ1-1	18	CASGLVLPGQGRNTEAFF	TGTGCTAGTGGTTTGGTACTCCCGGGACAGGGGCGGAACACTGAAGCTTTCTTT
NA	NA	TRBV4-1	TRBJ2-7	14	CASSPRQNTYEQYF	TGCGCCAGCAGCCCCCGTCAGAATACCTACGAGCAGTACTTC
TRBD2	NA	TRBV7-9	TRBJ2-5	16	CASSLGGSPYQETQYF	TGTGCCAGCAGCTTGGGAGGGTCTCCCTACCAAGAGACCCAGTACTTC
NA	few	TRBV28	TRBJ1-4	16	CASWSRGGSLYEKLFF	TGTGCCAGCTGGTCCAGGGGAGGGAGTCTTTATGAAAAACTGTTTTTT
NA	NA	TRBV11-2	TRBJ1-4	15	CASSFEGLANEKLFF	TGTGCCAGCAGCTTCGAGGGGCTTGCTAATGAAAAACTGTTTTTT
TRBD1	NA	TRBV4-1	TRBJ2-3	18	CASSHTTPGTGSTDTQYF	TGCGCCAGCAGCCACACTACGCCCGGGACAGGGAGTACAGATACGCAGTATTTT
NA	NA	TRBV5-5	TRBJ1-3	14	CASSTGPRENTIYF	TGTGCCAGCAGCACCGGGCCTAGGGAAAACACCATATATTTT
NA	few	TRBV9	TRBJ2-1	15	CASSHIRERVNEQFF	TGTGCCAGCAGCCATATCAGGGAAAGGGTCAATGAGCAGTTCTTC
NA	NA	TRBV27	TRBJ2-5	13	CASGFRSQETQYF	TGTGCCAGCGGATTCCGGAGCCAAGAGACCCAGTACTTC
TRBD2	NA	TRBV19	TRBJ2-7	15	CASSLPGGATYEQYF	TGTGCCAGTAGTCTCCCGGGGGGGGCTACCTACGAGCAGTACTTC
NA	NA	TRBV28	TRBJ1-4	15	CASSFSLGVNEKLFF	TGTGCCAGCAGTTTTTCTTTAGGGGTTAATGAAAAACTGTTTTTT
TRBD2	NA	TRBV4-3	TRBJ2-1	18	CASSLGTSGAASYNEQFF	TGCGCCAGCAGCCTAGGTACTAGCGGGGCGGCCTCCTACAATGAGCAGTTCTTC
NA	few	TRBV5-1	TRBJ2-7	11	CASSDGYEQYF	TGCGCCAGCAGTGATGGCTACGAGCAGTACTTC
NA	NA	TRBV20-1	TRBJ2-7	11	CSARGTYEQYF	TGCAGTGCTAGAGGTACTTACGAGCAGTACTTC
TRBD2	once	TRBV2	TRBJ2-1	15	CASQREDYSYNEQFF	TGTGCCAGCCAGCGGGAGGATTACTCCTACAATGAGCAGTTCTTC
NA	few	TRBV5-1	TRBJ1-1	14	CASSLDGMNTEAFF	TGCGCCAGCAGCTTGGACGGGATGAACACTGAAGCTTTCTTT
NA	NA	TRBV5-1	TRBJ1-1	13	CASSLVPQSRAFF	TGCGCCAGCAGCTTGGTTCCACAGTCGAGGGCTTTCTTT
NA	NA	TRBV7-6	TRBJ2-7	15	CASSLEKGPVYEQYF	TGTGCCAGCAGCTTAGAAAAAGGGCCGGTCTACGAGCAGTACTTC
TRBD1	NA	TRBV28	TRBJ2-5	14	CASSPPTGLGTQYF	TGTGCCAGCAGTCCACCGACAGGGTTAGGGACCCAGTACTTC
NA	few	TRBV5-6	TRBJ2-5	14	CASTFVGGQETQYF	TGTGCCAGCACCTTCGTGGGGGGACAAGAGACCCAGTACTTC
NA	NA	TRBV5-1	TRBJ1-2	14	CASSLGQPQGGYTF	TGCGCCAGCAGCTTGGGACAGCCGCAGGGAGGCTACACCTTC
TRBD2	NA	TRBV9	TRBJ2-1	14	CASSVGGRGNEQFF	TGTGCCAGCAGCGTAGGCGGGAGGGGGAATGAGCAGTTCTTC
NA	NA	TRBV28	TRBJ1-2	12	CASSLVRDGYTF	TGTGCCAGCAGTTTAGTGAGGGATGGCTACACCTTC
NA	NA	TRBV29-1	TRBJ2-1	11	CSVEEGPVPFF	TGCAGCGTTGAAGAAGGACCCGTACCGTTCTTC
NA	once	TRBV7-3	TRBJ2-2	15	CASSPWRGDTGELFF	TGTGCCAGCAGCCCCTGGAGAGGGGACACCGGGGAGCTGTTTTTT
NA	NA	TRBV29-1	TRBJ2-3	16	CSVEGSDRRGTDTQYF	TGCAGCGTTGAAGGTTCTGACCGTCGCGGCACAGATACGCAGTATTTT
TRBD2	NA	TRBV2	TRBJ2-1	15	CASSVRGSFYNEQFF	TGTGCCAGCAGTGTGCGGGGGTCCTTCTACAATGAGCAGTTCTTC
TRBD1	NA	TRBV10-3	TRBJ2-3	16	CAISAPGQAIPDTQYF	TGTGCCATCAGTGCGCCGGGACAGGCTATTCCAGATACGCAGTATTTT
NA	NA	TRBV4-2	TRBJ2-7	15	CASSRSEWETYEQYF	TGTGCCAGCAGCCGAAGTGAGTGGGAAACTTACGAGCAGTACTTC
NA	few	TRBV4-3	TRBJ1-4	15	CASSQVGGSPVKLFF	TGCGCCAGCAGCCAAGTTGGAGGGTCCCCTGTCAAACTGTTTTTT
NA	NA	TRBV27	TRBJ1-1	16	CASSLSGVGVNTEAFF	TGTGCCAGCAGTTTATCAGGGGTTGGGGTGAACACTGAAGCTTTCTTT
NA	NA	TRBV27	TRBJ1-1	14	CASSIQGWDTEAFF	TGTGCCAGCAGTATACAGGGATGGGACACTGAAGCTTTCTTT
TRBD1	few	TRBV7-2	TRBJ1-6	17	CASSASSGTGFESPLHF	TGTGCCAGCAGCGCCTCCTCCGGGACAGGGTTCGAATCACCCCTCCACTTT
NA	NA	TRBV11-1	TRBJ2-7	12	CASSLIAYEQYF	TGTGCCAGCAGCTTAATCGCCTACGAGCAGTACTTC